Included here is one T cell receptor beta chain sequence, with context. This record belongs to a study of blood T cell repertoires in COVID-19. Some clones are missing from TCRdb's copy, which holds only in-frame ones; the method was immunoSEQ multiplex PCR. The sample holds hundreds of thousands of clones, roughly 88% seen once. Sequencing used PBMCs or T cells enriched from blood (not recorded which). The TCR sequence derives from a woman aged 45-60 years with acute COVID-19.

In DNA, the CDR3 is TGTGCCAGCAGCCCCTCGGGTAATGAGCAGTTCTTC. This codes for CASSPSGNEQFF. The rearrangement links TRBV9 to TRBJ2-1; D call uncertain. This CDR3 comprises 12 residues. V shed 4 bases and J shed 7 bases, with 9 bases lying between them. Germline values: CDR1 SGDLS, CDR2 YYNGEE.